Sequencing of this T cell receptor beta chain was carried out in a study of cytomegalovirus exposure and HLA in healthy donors. From germline, CDR1 is SGHVS and CDR2 FQNEAQ. CDR3 length: 15 residues. The V gene end was trimmed by 1 base and the J gene end by 13 bases; junction bases not matched to a gene: 13. The primer mix had 60 Vbeta and 13 Jbeta primers. Sequencing was performed with immunoSEQ multiplex PCR; in TCRdb, only in-frame clones are kept and a portion is missing. The data hold under 150,000 clones, with 60% to 85% observed a single time. This clone was picked up one time. The sample was PBMCs. This sequence was found in a man younger than 30 in good health and CMV-seronegative. The rearrangement uses TRBV7-8 and TRBJ2-5, with 9 bases identical to TRBD2. CDR3 region: CASSLGLSGGVVGYF. The CDR3 region has the DNA TGTGCCAGCAGCTTAGGGCTTAGCGGGGGTGTAGTTGGGTACTTC. Full variable domain (rest looked up from reference TRBV7-8 and TRBJ2-5): GAGVSQSPRYKVAKRGQDVALRCDPISGHVSLFWYQQALGQGPEFLTYFQNEAQLDKSGLPSDRFFAERPEGSVSTLKIQRTQQEDSAVYLCASSLGLSGGVVGYFGPGTRLLVL.